This T cell receptor (beta chain) emerged from a study of blood T cell repertoires in COVID-19. Study background: Some COVID-19 samples were acute and others convalescent; all came from the United States, Italy and Spain. PBMCs, B-cell-depleted T cells, or T cells provided the cDNA or gDNA that made up the material.

A single count supports this clone. Source study methods: Estimated nucleated cell counts came from reference gene primer amplification. The method was immunoSEQ multiplex PCR; TCRdb's version includes in-frame clones alone and lacks a portion of them. V and J calls and clone size are as listed in that table; D and trimming were resolved from the DNA. The repertoire holds 200,000 to 300,000 clones, with roughly 86% as singletons. J lost 7 bases, V lost 3 bases, and 9 bases had no gene match. This CDR3 is 15 amino acids long. Germline V gene data show CDR1 as SNHLY and CDR2 as FYNNEI. V and J are TRBV2 and TRBJ2-1, with TRBD1 matching over 7 bases. The TCR was taken from a woman aged 45-59 years with acute or convalescent COVID-19. The specimen was peripheral blood. CDR3 amino acids: CASSDSGSRGNEQFF. DNA of the CDR3: TGTGCCAGCAGTGACTCCGGAAGCAGGGGGAATGAGCAGTTCTTC.